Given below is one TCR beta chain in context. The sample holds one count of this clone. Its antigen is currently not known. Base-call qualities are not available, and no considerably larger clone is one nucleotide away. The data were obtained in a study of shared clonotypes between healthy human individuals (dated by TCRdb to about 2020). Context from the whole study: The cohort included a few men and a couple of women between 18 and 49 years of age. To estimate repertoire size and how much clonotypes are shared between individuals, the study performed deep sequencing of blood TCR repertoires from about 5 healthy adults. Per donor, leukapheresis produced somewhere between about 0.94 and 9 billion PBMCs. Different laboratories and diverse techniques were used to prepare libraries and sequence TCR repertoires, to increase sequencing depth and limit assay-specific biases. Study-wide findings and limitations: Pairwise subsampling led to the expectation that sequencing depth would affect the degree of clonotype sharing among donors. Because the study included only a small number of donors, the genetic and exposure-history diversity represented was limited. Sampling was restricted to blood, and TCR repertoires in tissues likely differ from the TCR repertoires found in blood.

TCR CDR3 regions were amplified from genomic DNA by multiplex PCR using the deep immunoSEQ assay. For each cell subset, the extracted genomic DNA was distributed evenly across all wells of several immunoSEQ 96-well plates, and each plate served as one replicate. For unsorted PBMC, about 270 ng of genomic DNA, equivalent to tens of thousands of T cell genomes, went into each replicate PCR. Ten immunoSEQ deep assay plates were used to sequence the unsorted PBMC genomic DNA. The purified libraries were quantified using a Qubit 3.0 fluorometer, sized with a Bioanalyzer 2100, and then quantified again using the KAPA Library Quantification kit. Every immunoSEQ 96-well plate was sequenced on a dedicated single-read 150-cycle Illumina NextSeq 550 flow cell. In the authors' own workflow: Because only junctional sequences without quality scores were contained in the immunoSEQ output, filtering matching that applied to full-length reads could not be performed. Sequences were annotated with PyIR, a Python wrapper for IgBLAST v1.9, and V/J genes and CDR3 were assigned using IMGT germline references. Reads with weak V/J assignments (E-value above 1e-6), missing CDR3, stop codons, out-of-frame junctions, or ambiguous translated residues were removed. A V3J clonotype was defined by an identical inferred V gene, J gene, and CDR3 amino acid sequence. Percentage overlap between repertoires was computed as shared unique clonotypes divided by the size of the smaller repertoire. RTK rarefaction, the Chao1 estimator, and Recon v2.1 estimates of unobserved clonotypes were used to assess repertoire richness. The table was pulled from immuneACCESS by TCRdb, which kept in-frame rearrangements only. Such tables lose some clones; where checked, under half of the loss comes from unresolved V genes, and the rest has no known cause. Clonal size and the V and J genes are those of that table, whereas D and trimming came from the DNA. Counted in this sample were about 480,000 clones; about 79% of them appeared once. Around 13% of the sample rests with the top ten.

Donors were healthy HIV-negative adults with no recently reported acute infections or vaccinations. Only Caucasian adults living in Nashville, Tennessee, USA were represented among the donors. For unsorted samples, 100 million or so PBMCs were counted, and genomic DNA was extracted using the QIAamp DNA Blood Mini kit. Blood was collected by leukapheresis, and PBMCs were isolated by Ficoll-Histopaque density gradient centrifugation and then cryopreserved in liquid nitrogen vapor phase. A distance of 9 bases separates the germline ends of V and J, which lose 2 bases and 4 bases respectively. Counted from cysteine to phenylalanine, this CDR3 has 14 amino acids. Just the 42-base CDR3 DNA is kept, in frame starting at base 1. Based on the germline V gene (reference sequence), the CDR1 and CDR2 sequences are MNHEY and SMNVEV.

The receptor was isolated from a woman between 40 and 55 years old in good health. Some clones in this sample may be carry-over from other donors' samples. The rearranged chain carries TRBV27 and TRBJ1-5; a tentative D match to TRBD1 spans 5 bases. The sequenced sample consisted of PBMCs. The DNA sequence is TGTGCCAGCAGTTTAGGGGGGGGGAATCAGCCCCAGCATTTT. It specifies CASSLGGGNQPQHF.